This TCR beta chain comes out of a study of cytomegalovirus exposure and HLA in healthy donors. The wider study: Unique TCRs numbering around 85 million, obtained from HLA-typed donors, made up an early data release. Study-wide points: The sole available immune exposure information was CMV serostatus.

This CDR3 has 14 residues. V lost 4 bases, J lost 7 bases, and 14 bases lay in between. Germline V lookup: CDR1 PRHDT, CDR2 FYEKMQ (reference sequence). This clone was observed a handful of times. The target antigen is unknown. Primers for the PCR totalled 60 Vbeta and 13 Jbeta. The protocol was immunoSEQ multiplex PCR, while the TCRdb copy is restricted to in-frame clones and leaves out a portion. The sample lists fewer than 95,000 clones; less than 65% were seen once. The J gene is TRBJ1-3, the V gene TRBV13; D may be TRBD1 (5 bases). This clonotype originated in a woman aged 25 to 39 in good health and CMV-seronegative. Sequencing was carried out using PBMCs. CDR3 DNA sequence: TGTGCCAGCAGCTCCCCGTCCTACAGGAACACCATATATTTT. The encoded protein is CASSSPSYRNTIYF.